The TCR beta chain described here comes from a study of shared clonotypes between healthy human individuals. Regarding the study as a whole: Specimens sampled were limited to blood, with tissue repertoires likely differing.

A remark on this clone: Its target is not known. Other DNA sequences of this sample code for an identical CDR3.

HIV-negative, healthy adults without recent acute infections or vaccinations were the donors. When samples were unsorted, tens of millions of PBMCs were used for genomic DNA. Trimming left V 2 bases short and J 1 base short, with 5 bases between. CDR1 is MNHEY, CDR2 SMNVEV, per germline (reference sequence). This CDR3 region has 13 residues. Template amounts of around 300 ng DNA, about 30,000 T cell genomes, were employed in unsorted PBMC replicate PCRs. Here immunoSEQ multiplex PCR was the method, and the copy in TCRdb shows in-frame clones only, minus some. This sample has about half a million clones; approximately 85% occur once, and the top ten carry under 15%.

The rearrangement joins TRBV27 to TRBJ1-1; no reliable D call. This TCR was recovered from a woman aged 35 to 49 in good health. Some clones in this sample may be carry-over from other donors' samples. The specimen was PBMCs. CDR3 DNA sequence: TGTGCCAGCAGTTTAAGCCGGAACACTGAAGCTTTCTTT. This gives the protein CASSLSRNTEAFF.